This entry is about one T cell receptor (beta chain). The sample is drawn from a study of cytomegalovirus exposure and HLA in healthy donors. This CDR3 comprises 18 residues. J was trimmed by 7 bases and V by 11 bases; bases with no gene match: 22. The V gene's germline CDR1 is LNHDA and CDR2 SQIVND (reference sequence). The PCR was carried out with 60 Vbeta primers and 13 Jbeta primers. Generated by immunoSEQ multiplex PCR, the TCRdb table keeps only in-frame clones and is missing some. The table has about 140,000 clones, roughly 66% seen once; the top ten hold 6.5%. The V gene is TRBV19, the J gene TRBJ2-2; 10 bases are shared with TRBD2. Sample: PBMCs. The TCR originated in a woman aged 55-69 years in good health and CMV-seronegative. The DNA for the CDR3 is TGTGCCTCCTATGGTAGAGCGGGAGGGCCGGGGGACGGCGGGGAGCTGTTTTTT. It yields the protein CASYGRAGGPGDGGELFF.